The entry below gives a single TCR beta chain sequence along with its context. Which antigen it targets is not known. Per-base quality was not reported, and no clone a single base away is much larger than it. These data belong to a study of control samples from healthy donors and cancer patients (dated by TCRdb to the early 2020s). Libraries were built with the immunoSEQ multiplex PCR assay. Here the immuneACCESS table is served through TCRdb, limited to in-frame sequences with V and J called. Missing clones are a known gap in these copies; in checked studies unresolved V genes cover under half, and the rest lacks a known reason. Counted in this sample were approximately 50,000 clones; over 85% of them appeared once. Of the sample, roughly 0.8% is held by the ten largest clones. The germline V gene supplies CDR1 SQVTM and CDR2 ANQGSEA. The CDR3 starts with the cysteine, ends with the phenylalanine, and has 13 residues. Only CDR3 DNA is held: 39 bases, read in frame from base 1. V was cut back by 4 bases and J by 1 base, leaving a gap of 10 bases between them.

Material: PBMCs. This clonotype originated in a young man with colorectal cancer. The chain is encoded by TRBV29-1 joined to TRBJ1-1; the D gene remains uncertain. In nucleotides, the sequence is TGCAGCGTTGGGTCAGAGACGAACACTGAAGCTTTCTTT. Protein translation: CSVGSETNTEAFF.